This T cell receptor beta chain was identified in a study of identical twins. Study-wide results and caveats: Cross-sectional statistics, not tracking of the same donors, supported the conclusions. Within cord blood, abundant beta clonotypes carried fewer insertions, but memory repertoires showed no such trend. Excess low generation probability was seen in twin-shared out-of-frame alpha sequences.

The CDR3 has 15 residues. Germline CDR1 and CDR2: SGHVS and FQNEAQ. Trimming cost V 6 bases and J 5 bases; bases outside gene matches: 6. This clonotype was seen only a few times. As yet, its antigen is unknown. TCRdb independently ran MiXCR on the 5' RACE reads; one entry per CDR3 protein. Of around 650,000 distinct CDR3 sequences listed, 7.1% were seen once; the top ten hold 1.5% to 2%. A further study also used this sample, focusing on yellow fever vaccine responses in identical twins. In that study: Twins showed a vaccine T cell response that reportedly seemed partly convergent, partly personalized.

Sequencing was done on a sample of PBMCs. The chain couples TRBV7-8 to TRBJ2-1; 11 positions match TRBD2. This TCR derives from a woman between 18 and 29 years old in good health. The CDR3 loop is CASSRLAGWNNEQFF. CDR3 DNA: TGTGCCAGCAGTCGACTAGCGGGATGGAACAATGAGCAGTTCTTC.